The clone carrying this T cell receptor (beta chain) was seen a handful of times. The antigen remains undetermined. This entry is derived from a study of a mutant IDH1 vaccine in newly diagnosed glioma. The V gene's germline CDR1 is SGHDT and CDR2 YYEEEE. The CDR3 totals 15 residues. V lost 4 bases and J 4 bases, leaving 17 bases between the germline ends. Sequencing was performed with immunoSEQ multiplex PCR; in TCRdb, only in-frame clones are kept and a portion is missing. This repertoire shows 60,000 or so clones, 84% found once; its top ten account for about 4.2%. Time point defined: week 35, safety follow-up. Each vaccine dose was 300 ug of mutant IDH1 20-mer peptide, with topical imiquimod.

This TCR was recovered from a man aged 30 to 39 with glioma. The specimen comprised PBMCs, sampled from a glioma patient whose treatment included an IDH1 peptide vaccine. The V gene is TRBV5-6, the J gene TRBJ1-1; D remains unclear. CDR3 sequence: CASSPIERRGTEAFF. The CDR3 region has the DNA TGTGCCAGCAGCCCTATTGAAAGACGGGGCACTGAAGCTTTCTTT.